The T cell receptor (beta chain) described here comes from a study of T cell responses to AZD1222 COVID-19 vaccine. Libraries were prepared by immunoSEQ multiplex PCR; TCRdb keeps only in-frame clonotypes and omits some of them. This table holds 120,000 or so clones, 89% found once. Findings of the study overall: Mapped onto spike, vaccine-associated CD4 TCRs spanned it and were dominant at 160-218 and 743-854. Most donors were white British and more were female, and clonal diversity was possibly underestimated.

Of note for this clone: Its target is unknown. The sample contains more than one DNA sequence encoding this CDR3.

This CDR3 spans 11 amino acids. The V and J ends lost 3 bases and 5 bases respectively, with 3 bases between them. This clonotype was obtained from an adult in good health. The material sequenced was peripheral blood, taken on day 0 of AZD1222 vaccination. The genes are TRBV12-3 or TRBV12-4 and TRBJ2-3; D is unclear. The CDR3 protein is CASSLEDTQYF. CDR3 in DNA: TGTGCCAGCAGTTTGGAAGATACGCAGTATTTT.